Here is one TCR beta chain with its context. This sample was included in a study of T cell changes during pregnancy in multiple sclerosis. The germline gives CDR1 LNHDA, CDR2 SQIVND (reference sequence). The length of the CDR3 is 13 residues. V was trimmed by 5 bases and J by 4 bases, leaving 11 bases between them. The table came from immunoSEQ multiplex PCR; TCRdb's copy has only in-frame clones and leaves some out. This sample has approximately 65,000 clones, with around 94% found just once. The receptor was isolated from a female donor in good health, enrolled as a control in a pregnancy study. The sample consisted of CD8+ T cells from peripheral blood mononuclear cells, taken in the third trimester of pregnancy. This sequence joins TRBV19 and TRBJ1-1; TRBD1 might be the D (5 bases). This CDR3 reads CASSVGGGTEAFF. Here the CDR3 DNA reads TGTGCCAGTAGTGTGGGCGGGGGCACTGAAGCTTTCTTT. Full variable domain (outside the CDR3, taken from reference TRBV19 and TRBJ1-1): DGGITQSPKYLFRKEGQNVTLSCEQNLNHDAMYWYRQDPGQGLRLIYYSQIVNDFQKGDIAEGYSVSREKKESFPLTVTSAQKNPTAFYLCASSVGGGTEAFFGQGTRLTVV.